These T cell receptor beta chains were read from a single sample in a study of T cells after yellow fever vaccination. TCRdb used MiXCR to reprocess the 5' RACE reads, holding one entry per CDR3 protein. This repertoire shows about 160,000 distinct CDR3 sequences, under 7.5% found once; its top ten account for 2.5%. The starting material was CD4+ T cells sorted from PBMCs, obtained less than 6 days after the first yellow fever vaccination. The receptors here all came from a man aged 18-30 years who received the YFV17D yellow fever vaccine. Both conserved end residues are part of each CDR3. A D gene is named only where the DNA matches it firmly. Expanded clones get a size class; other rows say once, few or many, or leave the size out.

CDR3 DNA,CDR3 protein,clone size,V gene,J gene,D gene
TGTGCCAGCAGGCTTTCAGGGAGCCTCTATGGCTACACCTTC,CASRLSGSLYGYTF,many,TRBV6-2/TRBV6-3,TRBJ1-2,-
TGTGCCAGCAGCTTAATGTCAGCTAAAGAGACCCAGTACTTC,CASSLMSAKETQYF,-,TRBV7-9,TRBJ2-5,-
TGTGCCAGCAGCCAAGGGGGGCCAAACAAAAACATTCAGTACTTC,CASSQGGPNKNIQYF,few,TRBV3-1,TRBJ2-4,-
TGCAGTGCTAGAGCAGGGCTAGCCTACGAGCAGTACTTC,CSARAGLAYEQYF,many,TRBV20-1,TRBJ2-7,-
TGTGCCAGCAGCTCCTGGGGGGCTGAGACCCAGTACTTC,CASSSWGAETQYF,many,TRBV5-6,TRBJ2-5,-
TGTGCCAGCAAAAAAAGGGCGGGCCCAACTAATGAAAAACTGTTTTTT,CASKKRAGPTNEKLFF,many,TRBV12-3/TRBV12-4,TRBJ1-4,-
TGTGCCAGCAGCCAAGGCAGGGTAGGCTATGGCTACACCTTC,CASSQGRVGYGYTF,-,TRBV14,TRBJ1-2,-
TGCGCCACCCGAACCTTCGAGCAGTACTTC,CATRTFEQYF,many,TRBV23-1,TRBJ2-7,-
TGTGCCAGCAGCCCTTCGGACCCGGCCGAGACCCAGTACTTC,CASSPSDPAETQYF,many,TRBV9,TRBJ2-5,-
TGTGCCAGCAGCTCCGGCGGGGGTATGCCCTACGAGCAGTACTTC,CASSSGGGMPYEQYF,many,TRBV6-1,TRBJ2-7,TRBD2
TGTGCCAGCAGCGGACAGGGGTGGGGTGAAAAACTGTTTTTT,CASSGQGWGEKLFF,-,TRBV7-2,TRBJ1-4,TRBD1
TGTGCCAGCAGTGTCCACGGTGGCTCAGATACGCAGTATTTT,CASSVHGGSDTQYF,many,TRBV27,TRBJ2-3,-
TGTGCCAGCAGCCCGATATACAGGGCATCCACTGAAGCTTTCTTT,CASSPIYRASTEAFF,-,TRBV5-5,TRBJ1-1,-
TGCAGTGCTAGCAGAGGGGGCGGCACAGATACGCAGTATTTT,CSASRGGGTDTQYF,few,TRBV20-1,TRBJ2-3,TRBD1
TGCAGTGCTAGGCCCCTGGTGGGGGGGTCCACAGATACGCAGTATTTT,CSARPLVGGSTDTQYF,few,TRBV20-1,TRBJ2-3,TRBD2
TGTGCCAGCAGCTTCGGCAGGGGGAGCAATCAGCCCCAGCATTTT,CASSFGRGSNQPQHF,few,TRBV7-2,TRBJ1-5,TRBD1
TGTGCCAGCAGCGGACGGACAGGGGCAGGAAACACCATATATTTT,CASSGRTGAGNTIYF,many,TRBV5-5,TRBJ1-3,TRBD1
TGCGCCAGCAGCTTGGCCAGGAGCGGGGGGCTGGATGAGCAGTTCTTC,CASSLARSGGLDEQFF,many,TRBV5-1,TRBJ2-1,TRBD2
TGTGCCATCAGGCAACGGGGGTCCGTAGATACGCAGTATTTT,CAIRQRGSVDTQYF,few,TRBV10-3,TRBJ2-3,-
TGCAGTGCTCCCCGAGGGGGACGGTGGAACACTGAAGCTTTCTTT,CSAPRGGRWNTEAFF,few,TRBV20-1,TRBJ1-1,-
TGTGCCAGCAGGGGCCCGGGCCCTAATGAGCAGTTCTTC,CASRGPGPNEQFF,many,TRBV5-4,TRBJ2-1,-
TGTGCCAGCAGCTTCGTACTAGCGGGGGCCTACGAGCAGTACTTC,CASSFVLAGAYEQYF,many,TRBV11-2,TRBJ2-7,TRBD2
TGCGCCAGCAGCGCCCGAGTCCGGACCGGCGCCGGCTATGAGCAGTTCTTC,CASSARVRTGAGYEQFF,many,TRBV10-2,TRBJ2-1,-
TGTGCCAGCAGCGTTTCCGACGGTTGTACTGAGCAGTTCTTC,CASSVSDGCTEQFF,-,TRBV9,TRBJ2-1,-
TGTGCCAGCAGTTACCCACCTCCGGCGGGGATCTTCAATGAGCAGTTCTTC,CASSYPPPAGIFNEQFF,few,TRBV6-5,TRBJ2-1,-
TGCAGTGCTAGCGGGCCGCTAGCAAAGCCAGATACGCAGTATTTT,CSASGPLAKPDTQYF,many,TRBV20-1,TRBJ2-3,-
TGCAGTGCTAGAATTCCCTCCTATAATTCACCCCTCCACTTT,CSARIPSYNSPLHF,many,TRBV20-1,TRBJ1-6,-
TGTGCCAGCAGGGGTGCCGGGACAGGTCGCACAGATACGCAGTATTTT,CASRGAGTGRTDTQYF,many,TRBV6-5,TRBJ2-3,TRBD1
TGTGCCAGCAGTCCTCAGAGGGGAGGACGAGAGACCCAGTACTTC,CASSPQRGGRETQYF,few,TRBV12-3/TRBV12-4,TRBJ2-5,-
TGCGCCAGCAGCTTCGAGCGAGATACGCAGTATTTT,CASSFERDTQYF,many,TRBV5-1,TRBJ2-3,-
TGTGCCAGCAGTTTACCGGAAGGCGGGGAGCTGTTTTTT,CASSLPEGGELFF,-,TRBV27,TRBJ2-2,-
TGTGCCACAAGTTACGACAGCACAGATACGCAGTATTTT,CATSYDSTDTQYF,-,TRBV2,TRBJ2-3,-
TGTGCCAGCACCGAGCGCAGGGGGAACACTGAAGCTTTCTTT,CASTERRGNTEAFF,-,TRBV27,TRBJ1-1,-
TGTGCCAGCAGTTTATCTGGGAAAAGTCAGCCCCAGCATTTT,CASSLSGKSQPQHF,many,TRBV12-3/TRBV12-4,TRBJ1-5,-
TGCGCCAGCAGCTTGTTGGCTGGGGCTCAGGAGACCCAGTACTTC,CASSLLAGAQETQYF,few,TRBV5-1,TRBJ2-5,-
TGTGCCAGCAGCTCCGGACTAGCCACCGGGGAGCTGTTTTTT,CASSSGLATGELFF,-,TRBV9,TRBJ2-2,TRBD2
TGTGCTAGTGTGTCCGGGACAGCGTACAATGAGCAGTTCTTC,CASVSGTAYNEQFF,once,TRBV12-5,TRBJ2-1,TRBD1
TGCGCCAGCAGCGACAACTCCTACGAGCAGTACTTC,CASSDNSYEQYF,many,TRBV5-1,TRBJ2-7,-
TGTGCCAGCAGGCCCCCGGACAGACCCTATGGCTACACCTTC,CASRPPDRPYGYTF,-,TRBV6-5,TRBJ1-2,-
TGTGCCAGCAGTCTCGGGTACAGGGGAAAGGCTGGGGCCAACGTCCTGACTTTC,CASSLGYRGKAGANVLTF,-,TRBV6-4,TRBJ2-6,TRBD1
TGTGCCAGCTCACGATCAGGGAACAATGAGCAGTTCTTC,CASSRSGNNEQFF,many,TRBV18,TRBJ2-1,-